The 4 T cell receptor beta chains below come from one sample, sequenced in a study of shared clonotypes between healthy human individuals (dated by TCRdb to the early 2020s). CD8 naive samples were obtained by positive selection for CCR7 among CD45RO-negative cells, yielding a CD45RA+CCR7+ population from which TemRA cells were excluded. Library preparation was by the immunoSEQ multiplex PCR assay. What TCRdb holds here is the immuneACCESS table cut down to in-frame rearrangements. Part of the clones is not present; checked against another copy, under half of the missing clones reflect an unresolved V gene, and the others are unexplained. The sample table shows about 820,000 clones, and 80% to 95% are seen once. About 25% of the sample is held by the ten biggest clonotypes. The sequenced material came from naive CD8+ T cells sorted from blood. In light of the paper, this sample's cell subset or site label describes: CD45RA+CCR7+. These receptor sequences come from a man aged 25 to 45 in good health.

The chain is built from TRBV25-1 and TRBJ2-5, with D unresolved. Germline CDR1 is MGHDK and CDR2 is SYGVNS. This CDR3 has 13 residues. V dropped 4 bases and J dropped 0 bases, with 6 bases sitting between them. CDR3 in amino acids: CASSGVYQETQYF. The CDR3, as DNA: TGTGCCAGCAGTGGTGTGTACCAAGAGACCCAGTACTTC.

V gene TRBV28 combines with J gene TRBJ2-1, with D hard to call. The V gene's germline CDR1 is MDHEN and CDR2 SYDVKM. This CDR3 is 12 amino acids long. V was pared by 6 bases and J by 5 bases, with 8 bases between. The CDR3 reads CASRKDHNEQFF. Here the CDR3 DNA reads TGTGCCAGCAGGAAGGACCACAATGAGCAGTTCTTC. Using reference TRBV28 and TRBJ2-1 for the parts outside the CDR3, the full variable domain is DVKVTQSSRYLVKRTGEKVFLECVQDMDHENMFWYRQDPGLGLRLIYFSYDVKMKEKGDIPEGYSVSREKKERFSLILESASTNQTSMYLCASRKDHNEQFFGPGTRLTVL.

V gene TRBV7-2 combines with J gene TRBJ2-4, with no clear D. This CDR3 comprises 16 residues. The germline gives CDR1 SGHTA, CDR2 FQGNSA. V was shortened by 1 base and J by 0 bases, with 10 bases between the two germline ends. CDR3 DNA sequence: TGTGCCAGCAGCTTAGTTGGGTTGGTAGCCAAAAACATTCAGTACTTC. It yields the protein CASSLVGLVAKNIQYF.

This sequence joins TRBV15 and TRBJ2-7, with a possible D match to TRBD1 (5 bases). CDR1 and CDR2 from the germline V gene are LNHNV and YYDKDF (reference sequence). V lost 8 bases and J lost 4, with 15 bases in between. The CDR3 spans 13 residues. CDR3 loop: CATSSSRGYEQYF. The CDR3 DNA follows: TGTGCCACCTCCTCCTCAAGGGGATACGAGCAGTACTTC.